These 14 T cell receptor beta chains originate from one sample sequenced in a study of metastatic and nonmetastatic thyroid tumors (dated by TCRdb to the early 2020s). None of the patients had been given any treatment before thyroid surgery. Library preparation employed PCR. The reads were generated on an Illumina HiSeq 4000. TCRdb reprocessing: public reads trimmed at Q25 with fastp, clones called with MiXCR, in-frame beta chains kept. The sample table records some 4,000 clones; roughly 35% of these occur just once. The top ten constitute about 26% of the sample. Sequenced sample: adjacent normal tissue. The source of these receptors is a male donor with papillary thyroid cancer or a benign thyroid nodule (not recorded which). Some clones in this sample may be carry-over from other donors' samples.

By sample fraction, this clone is large (0.1 to 1%). The chain combines TRBV28 with TRBJ2-7; D not resolved. CDR1 and CDR2 from the germline V gene are MDHEN and SYDVKM. The germline V and J ends were trimmed by 6 bases and 0 bases, with 9 bases remaining between them. The CDR3 contains 13 residues. The CDR3 spells CASRVGNSYEQYF. CDR3 coding DNA: TGTGCCAGCAGAGTAGGGAACTCCTACGAGCAGTACTTC.

This clone was observed a handful of times. As DNA, the CDR3 is TGTGCCAGCAAGGGTCCTGGGAGCTCCTACGAGCAGTACTTC. Protein sequence: CASKGPGSSYEQYF. The chain carries TRBV12-3 or TRBV12-4 and TRBJ2-7, with D possibly TRBD2 on 5 matching bases. Trimming shortened V by 7 bases and J by 0 bases, and 13 bases separated the two germline ends. This CDR3 is built from 14 residues.

For this clone: A junction boundary mismatches the germline segment, possibly from a read error. This chain uses TRBV5-1 with TRBJ1-3; D unresolved. CDR1 is SGHRS and CDR2 is YFSETQ in the germline V gene. The CDR3 sequence is 17 residues long. CDR3 nucleotides: TGCGCCAGCAGCTTGACGTCCTCTCTCTCCTCTGGAAACACCATATGTTTT. This gives the protein CASSLTSSLSSGNTICF. The whole variable domain, filled in from reference TRBV5-1 and TRBJ1-3, reads KAGVTQTPRYLIKTRGQQVTLSCSPISGHRSVSWYQQTPGQGLQFLFEYFSETQRNKGNFPGRFSGRQFSNSRSEMNVSTLELGDSALYLCASSLTSSLSSGNTICFGEGSWLTVV.

The CDR3 sequence: CASAQGAYGYTF. The CDR3 region has the DNA TGTGCCAGCGCGCAGGGCGCCTATGGCTACACCTTC. J is TRBJ1-2 and V is TRBV6-1, with a tentative D call TRBD1 (5 bases). This CDR3 has 12 residues. Trimming stripped 8 bases from V and 4 bases from J, with 11 bases between. Germline loops: CDR1 MNHNS, CDR2 SASEGT.

The chain carries TRBV6-4 and TRBJ2-2; 14 bases are a match to TRBD2. Losses at the gene ends were 7 bases for V and 4 bases for J; bases not matched to a gene: 17. The CDR3 extends over 20 amino acids. Germline V gives CDR1 MRHNA, CDR2 SNTAGT. The chain's CDR3 is CASTRGARGLAGVSTGELFF. For the CDR3, the DNA is TGTGCCAGCACTCGGGGGGCCAGGGGACTAGCGGGAGTGTCCACCGGGGAGCTGTTTTTT.

This chain joins TRBV10-1 and TRBJ2-2; 10 positions agree with TRBD1. CDR1 WNHNN and CDR2 SYGVQD come from the germline V gene (reference sequence). The CDR3 contains 15 residues. Trimming took 4 bases from V and 6 from J; bases not matched to a gene: 5. The CDR3 nucleotides read TGCGCCAGCAGTGTAGACAGGGGGCCCGCCGGGGAGCTGTTTTTT. It encodes CASSVDRGPAGELFF.

This clone was counted only a few times. The J gene is TRBJ2-7, the V gene TRBV6-2 or TRBV6-3, with D maybe TRBD1 (6 bases). Germline V gene lookup returns CDR1 MNHEY and CDR2 SVGEGT. The CDR3 consists of 14 residues. V lost 5 bases and J 2 bases, leaving 13 bases between the germline ends. The CDR3 coding sequence is TGTGCCAGCAGTATCACAGGGCCCCCCTACGAGCAGTACTTC. Amino acid sequence: CASSITGPPYEQYF.

This clone was observed many times. J is TRBJ1-2 and V is TRBV6-1; D gene uncertain. CDR1 MNHNS and CDR2 SASEGT come from the germline V gene. CDR3 size: 15 residues. The germline V and J ends were trimmed by 6 bases and 5 bases, with 19 bases remaining between them. The CDR3: CASRDHGQRGYGYTF. For the CDR3, the DNA is TGTGCCAGCAGAGACCATGGGCAACGCGGATATGGCTACACCTTC.

The chain uses TRBV12-3 or TRBV12-4 and TRBJ1-6, with 7 positions matching TRBD1. There are 12 residues in the CDR3. The V and J ends lost 4 bases and 9 bases, in that order; junction bases with no gene match: 0. The CDR3 nucleotides read TGTGCCAGCAGTTACAGGGGTTCACCCCTCCACTTT. This translates into CASSYRGSPLHF.

This clone has just a few counts. V gene TRBV6-1 combines with J gene TRBJ1-4; D might be TRBD1 (6 bases). V lost 6 bases, J lost 4 bases, and 12 bases lay in between. The CDR3 spans 14 residues. Per germline, CDR1 MNHNS and CDR2 SASEGT. In DNA form, the CDR3 reads TGTGCCAGCAGACAGGGAGGAGGTAATGAAAAACTGTTTTTT. Translation: CASRQGGGNEKLFF.

The rearrangement uses TRBV7-6 and TRBJ2-3; D gene unclear. V lost 2 bases and J lost 1, with 4 bases in between. Germline CDR1 is SGHVS and CDR2 is FNYEAQ. This CDR3 is built from 13 residues. The CDR3 reads CASSLIRTDTQYF. The CDR3 DNA follows: TGTGCCAGCAGCTTAATACGCACAGATACGCAGTATTTT.

This chain uses TRBV6-1 with TRBJ2-7; 13 positions match TRBD2. Unmatched junction bases numbered 5, after V lost 10 bases and J lost 5 bases. The V gene's germline CDR1 is MNHNS and CDR2 SASEGT. The length of the CDR3 is 13 residues. CDR3 residues: CATRTSGSHEQYF. CDR3 DNA sequence: TGTGCCACCCGGACTAGCGGGAGCCACGAGCAGTACTTC.

The chain joins TRBV30 to TRBJ2-7; D unclear. The CDR3 runs to 11 residues. CDR1 and CDR2 from the germline V gene are GTSNPN and SVGIG (reference sequence). Trimming removed 5 bases at V and 5 bases at J, with 10 bases between. In DNA, the CDR3 is TGTGCCTGGTCCGAGGAGAACGAGCAGTACTTC. Translating it yields CAWSEENEQYF.

This sequence joins TRBV20-1 and TRBJ2-2; 8 nucleotides agree with TRBD1. The junction had 8 bases not matched to a gene; V was cut back by 4 bases and J by 4 bases. The CDR3 covers 15 residues. The germline V gene encodes CDR1 DFQATT and CDR2 SNEGSKA (reference sequence). CDR3 region: CSATKQGAGTGELFF. For the CDR3, the DNA is TGCAGTGCTACCAAGCAGGGGGCGGGCACCGGGGAGCTGTTTTTT.